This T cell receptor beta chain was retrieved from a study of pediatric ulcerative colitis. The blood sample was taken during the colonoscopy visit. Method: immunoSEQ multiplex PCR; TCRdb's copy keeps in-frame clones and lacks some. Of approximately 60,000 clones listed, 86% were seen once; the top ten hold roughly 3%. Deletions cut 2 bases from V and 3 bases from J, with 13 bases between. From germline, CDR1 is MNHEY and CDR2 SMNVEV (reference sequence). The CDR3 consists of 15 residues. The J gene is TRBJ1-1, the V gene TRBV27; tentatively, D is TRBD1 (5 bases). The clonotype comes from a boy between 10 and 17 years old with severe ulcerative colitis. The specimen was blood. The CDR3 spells CASSLSPGAHTEAFF. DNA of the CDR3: TGTGCCAGCAGTTTAAGTCCCGGGGCACACACTGAAGCTTTCTTT.